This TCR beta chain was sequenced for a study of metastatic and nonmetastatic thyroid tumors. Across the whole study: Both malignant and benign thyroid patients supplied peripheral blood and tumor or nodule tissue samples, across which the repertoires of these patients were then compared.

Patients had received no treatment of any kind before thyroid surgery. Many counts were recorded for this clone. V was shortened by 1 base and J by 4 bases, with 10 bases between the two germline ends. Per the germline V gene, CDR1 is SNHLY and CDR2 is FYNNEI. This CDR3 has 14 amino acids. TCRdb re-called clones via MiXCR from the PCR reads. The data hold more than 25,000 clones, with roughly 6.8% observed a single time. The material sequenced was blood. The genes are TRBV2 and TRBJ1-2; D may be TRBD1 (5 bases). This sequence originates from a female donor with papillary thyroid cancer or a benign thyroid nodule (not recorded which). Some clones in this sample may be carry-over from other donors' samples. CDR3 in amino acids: CASSEVSGRYGYTF. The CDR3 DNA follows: TGTGCCAGCAGTGAAGTGTCAGGGCGCTATGGCTACACCTTC.